This paragraph reports one T cell receptor (beta chain). What it binds is unknown. This sample is drawn from a study of T cell responses to AZD1222 COVID-19 vaccine. Study background: Second doses at about 4 or about 12 weeks were pooled.

Germline-derived CDR1 and CDR2 are MNHNS and SASEGT. The CDR3 extends over 17 amino acids. V lost 3 bases, J lost 5 bases, and 13 bases stayed unmatched. General study findings and limits: Repertoires were obtained solely post-peak T cell response.

The table came from immunoSEQ multiplex PCR; TCRdb's copy has only in-frame clones and leaves some out. This table has tens of thousands of clones, 65% to 90% appearing once. The V call is TRBV6-1, the J call TRBJ2-3; 8 nucleotides agree with TRBD2. Sequenced material: peripheral blood, taken on day 0 of AZD1222 vaccination. The sequence derives from an adult in good health. Here the CDR3 reads CASSETIAGSWGDTQYF. In nucleotides, the CDR3 is TGTGCCAGCAGTGAGACCATAGCGGGGTCCTGGGGAGATACGCAGTATTTT.